The sequence of this T cell receptor beta chain was determined in a study of cytomegalovirus exposure and HLA in healthy donors. At the level of the study: Genotyping of 398 donors showed that 65% to 90% belonged to the Caucasian-associated ancestry cluster. Study results and limitations: With high specificity and sensitivity, the classifier reportedly diagnosed cytomegalovirus status. In an earlier analysis, about 87% or about 30%: the productive usage of most TCR beta V segments. In a later analysis, common viral pathogens appeared linked to several of the most significant clusters.

Note on this clone: No antigen is known for it.

PCR involved 60 Vbeta and 13 Jbeta primers. TCRdb's table, derived via immunoSEQ multiplex PCR, lists solely in-frame clones and lacks some. In the table there are about 190,000 clones, 82% of which are singletons. The CDR3 runs to 14 residues. V lost 3 bases and J lost 8, with 13 bases in between. From germline, CDR1 is MNHEY and CDR2 SMNVEV (reference sequence). Sequencing was done on a sample of PBMCs. This sequence joins TRBV27 and TRBJ1-4; TRBD1 is a possible D gene (5 bases). The source of this sequence is a woman aged 18-29 years in good health and CMV-seronegative. CDR3 nucleotides: TGTGCCAGCAGTTTGGGGGGTTTAAGCGAAAAACTGTTTTTT. Protein product: CASSLGGLSEKLFF. Combining the CDR3 with reference TRBV27 and TRBJ1-4 gives the whole variable domain EAQVTQNPRYLITVTGKKLTVTCSQNMNHEYMSWYRQDPGLGLRQIYYSMNVEVTDKGDVPEGYKVSRKEKRNFPLILESPSPNQTSLYFCASSLGGLSEKLFFGSGTQLSVL.